This TCR beta chain emerged from a study of T cell repertoires in cytomegalovirus infection. Study-wide background: CMV infection plus the matching HLA type was flagged by public TCR beta signatures. Broader study findings: Dominating the ex vivo response were TCR beta clonotypes that were CMV-specific and HLA-C-restricted. Accumulated public TCR beta family frequency recognized individuals carrying CMV together with the relevant HLA.

This clonotype was seen a handful of times. Its antigen is still unknown. Using its own MiXCR run on the reads, TCRdb lists one record per CDR3 protein. This table has about 400,000 distinct CDR3 sequences, roughly 18% appearing once. Deletions cut 4 bases from V and 6 bases from J, with 10 bases between. The CDR3 sequence is 12 residues long. CDR1 is DFQATT and CDR2 is SNEGSKA in the germline V gene (reference sequence). This sequence was found in a human donor in good health (CMV status not recorded). Some clones in this sample may be carry-over from other donors' samples. The sample was PBMCs. V gene TRBV20-1 combines with J gene TRBJ1-5, with TRBD1 as a possible D gene (6 bases). In DNA form, the CDR3 reads TGCAGTGCTACTAGGGGGGGTCAGCCCCAGCATTTT. The encoded protein is CSATRGGQPQHF.